This T cell receptor (beta chain) originates from a study of blood T cell repertoires in COVID-19. Study summary: Material from acute and convalescent COVID-19 was sourced from the United States, Italy and Spain. PBMCs, B-cell-depleted T cells, or T cells were the source of the cDNA or gDNA that made up the material.

Germline V lookup: CDR1 ENHRY, CDR2 SYGVKD. The junction had 3 bases not matched to a gene; V was cut back by 5 bases and J by 1 base. The CDR3 has 15 amino acids. As processed by the authors: Amplifying reference gene primers gave estimates of nucleated cell counts. This table comes from immunoSEQ multiplex PCR, and its TCRdb copy is limited to in-frame clones, with some not included. The V and J calls and clone size are taken from that table; D and trimming were inferred from the DNA. This table has around 67,000 clones, about 83% appearing once. The source of this sequence is a woman of 80 years or more with acute or convalescent COVID-19. V is TRBV10-3 and J is TRBJ1-1; 11 bases agree with TRBD1. The sample comprised peripheral blood. DNA of the CDR3: TGTGCCATCAGTCCTGGGACAGGGGGGAACACTGAAGCTTTCTTT. It specifies CAISPGTGGNTEAFF.